This T cell receptor beta chain originates from a study of regulatory T cells in long-lasting Graves disease. Across the study: Patients with persistent Graves' disease had over 5 years of antithyroid drugs and persistent TSH receptor antibodies. Study-wide findings and caveats: Persistent disease favored TRBV28, TRBJ1-2 and TRBJ2-5.

Time point reported: persistent/refractory GD, antithyroid drugs over 5 years with positive TRAb. RNA isolated from PBMCs was used to make the TCR library. Arm-PCR with iRepertoire HTBI primers amplified the CDR3 regions for these TCR beta libraries. In the study's own analysis: Samples jointly harbored roughly 60 TRBV and over 11 TRBJ segments. One entry per CDR3 protein results from TCRdb running MiXCR on the multiplex PCR reads. TCRdb's processing, not the authors' own work, is the source of the V and J calls. Of around 460,000 distinct CDR3 sequences in the sample, around a fifth were seen once. This clonotype was picked up many times. Its antigen is unknown. The CDR3 runs 15 residues. Germline-derived CDR1 and CDR2 are SNHLY and FYNNEI. The trim removed 6 bases at V and 3 bases at J, leaving 9 bases unmatched.

The sequence was obtained from a female donor with Graves disease. The chain links TRBV2 to TRBJ1-1; 8 nucleotides agree with TRBD1. The specimen was peripheral blood mononuclear cells (PBMCs), collected when the disease was refractory, from a patient treated with antithyroid drugs. CDR3 DNA sequence: TGTGCCAGCAGAATTAGACAGGGGCCCGACACTGAAGCTTTCTTT. Residues: CASRIRQGPDTEAFF.